This TCR beta chain was obtained from a study of shared clonotypes between healthy human individuals. With 0 bases removed from V and 1 base from J, the gap between germline ends came to 15 bases. This CDR3 spans 17 amino acids. Germline CDR1 and CDR2: LGHNA and YSLEER. This clone was counted once. Assay: immunoSEQ multiplex PCR; the TCRdb copy retains only in-frame clones and omits some. The sample carries about 96,000 clones, 68% recorded once. The specimen sequenced was memory CD8+ T cells sorted from blood. The subset was: CD45RO+ cells pooled with CCR7-negative TemRA cells. This clonotype originated in a man aged 30 to 45 in good health. The rearrangement links TRBV4-3 to TRBJ2-5; D might be TRBD1 or TRBD2, each matching 5 bases. As DNA, the CDR3 is TGCGCCAGCAGCCAAGAAGAGCGCATAGGGACCCAAGAGACCCAGTACTTC. Encoded protein: CASSQEERIGTQETQYF.